The next 10 T cell receptor beta chains were all read from a single sample in a study of OX40 agonist ivuxolimab in advanced cancers. The repertoire was sequenced with immunoSEQ multiplex PCR; TCRdb's copy has only in-frame clones and lacks some. The sample consists of fewer than 25,000 clones, approximately 84% of them appearing once. The sequencing used CD4+ or CD8+ T cells sorted from blood, collected in a trial of the OX40 agonist ivuxolimab. The source is an adult with an advanced solid tumor such as melanoma, head and neck, liver or kidney cancer.

The rearrangement joins TRBV28 to TRBJ1-1; 11 nucleotides match TRBD1. Germline assignment: CDR1 MDHEN and CDR2 SYDVKM. J was trimmed by 1 base and V by 7 bases; bases with no gene match: 11. The CDR3 totals 17 residues. CDR3 region: CASNPPGQGDWNTEAFF. DNA of the CDR3: TGTGCCAGCAATCCTCCGGGACAGGGGGACTGGAACACTGAAGCTTTCTTT. Based on the CDR3 plus reference TRBV28 and TRBJ1-1, the full variable domain is DVKVTQSSRYLVKRTGEKVFLECVQDMDHENMFWYRQDPGLGLRLIYFSYDVKMKEKGDIPEGYSVSREKKERFSLILESASTNQTSMYLCASNPPGQGDWNTEAFFGQGTRLTVV.

The gene calls are TRBV5-3 and TRBJ2-2, with TRBD1 as a possible D gene (5 bases). TRBV5-3 has ORF status, its function being uncertain. The CDR3 loop spans 16 amino acids. V shed 4 bases and J shed 4 bases, with 17 bases lying between them. The CDR3 is CARSRWRPGPTGELFF. DNA of the CDR3: TGTGCCAGAAGCCGCTGGCGCCCAGGGCCCACCGGGGAGCTGTTTTTT.

The chain combines TRBV12-5 with TRBJ1-4, with D perhaps matching TRBD1 (6 bases). Looked up from germline, CDR1 is LGHNT and CDR2 is FRNRAP. Trimming left V 7 bases short and J 8 bases short, with 11 bases between. This CDR3 is built from 12 residues. Written as DNA, the CDR3 is TGTGCTAGTGCTACAGGGCACGAAAAACTGTTTTTT. Protein product: CASATGHEKLFF.

This clone was counted once. In the same sample, other DNA sequences code for this CDR3. J is TRBJ2-1 and V is TRBV30; no reliable D call. Trimming shortened V by 0 bases and J by 8 bases, and 8 bases separated the two germline ends. CDR1 is GTSNPN and CDR2 is SVGIG in the germline V gene (reference sequence). The CDR3 is made up of 12 amino acids. CDR3 region: CAWSVGGDEQFF. CDR3 in DNA: TGTGCCTGGAGTGTGGGTGGGGATGAGCAGTTCTTC.

The genes are TRBV10-1 and TRBJ1-2; 8 bases map to TRBD1. With 3 bases clipped from V and 7 bases from J, the junction kept 4 bases outside the gene matches. CDR1 is WNHNN, CDR2 SYGVQD, per germline (reference sequence). This CDR3 spans 13 amino acids. CDR3 DNA sequence: TGCGCCAGCAGTGAACCAGGGGGCTTTGGCTACACCTTC. Its protein is CASSEPGGFGYTF.

The gene calls are TRBV9 and TRBJ2-2; 7 nucleotides match TRBD2. The germline V gene has CDR1 SGDLS and CDR2 YYNGEE. V lost 0 bases, J lost 4 bases, and 9 bases stayed unmatched. CDR3 length: 17 residues. CDR3 loop: CASSVGSGGLRTGELFF. CDR3 DNA sequence: TGTGCCAGCAGCGTAGGGTCGGGGGGACTACGCACCGGGGAGCTGTTTTTT.

This clone was observed once. The rearrangement joins TRBV9 to TRBJ2-3, with a weak D call TRBD1 (6 bases). The CDR3 has 17 residues. From germline, CDR1 is SGDLS and CDR2 YYNGEE. V lost 0 bases and J 2 bases, leaving 16 bases between the germline ends. The CDR3 DNA reads TGTGCCAGCAGCGTAGGGCCCCGTTTGGGACACACAGATACGCAGTATTTT. Translating it yields CASSVGPRLGHTDTQYF.

The rearrangement links TRBV28 to TRBJ1-2, with D maybe TRBD1 (6 bases). Trimming pared 5 bases from V and 7 bases from J, leaving 8 bases between. Germline CDR1 and CDR2: MDHEN and SYDVKM. The CDR3 has 11 amino acids. CDR3 sequence: CASSEGGGYTF. For the CDR3, the DNA is TGTGCCAGCAGTGAGGGGGGTGGCTACACCTTC.

The chain recombines TRBV6-1 with TRBJ2-5; 10 bases fit TRBD2. Germline-derived CDR1 and CDR2 are MNHNS and SASEGT. The V segment lost 1 base and the J segment 1 base; nucleotides outside the gene matches: 6. The CDR3 spans 17 residues. This CDR3 is CASSEVIGLAAQETQYF. The DNA for the CDR3 is TGTGCCAGCAGTGAAGTGATTGGACTAGCGGCCCAAGAGACCCAGTACTTC.

The chain recombines TRBV10-3 with TRBJ2-7; 8 bases are shared with TRBD1. Trimming removed 4 bases from V and 0 bases from J; junction bases left unmatched: 5. Per the germline V gene, CDR1 is ENHRY and CDR2 is SYGVKD. CDR3 length: 15 residues. The CDR3 DNA is TGTGCCATCAGTGGCCGGGACAGGTACTCCTACGAGCAGTACTTC. Translated: CAISGRDRYSYEQYF.